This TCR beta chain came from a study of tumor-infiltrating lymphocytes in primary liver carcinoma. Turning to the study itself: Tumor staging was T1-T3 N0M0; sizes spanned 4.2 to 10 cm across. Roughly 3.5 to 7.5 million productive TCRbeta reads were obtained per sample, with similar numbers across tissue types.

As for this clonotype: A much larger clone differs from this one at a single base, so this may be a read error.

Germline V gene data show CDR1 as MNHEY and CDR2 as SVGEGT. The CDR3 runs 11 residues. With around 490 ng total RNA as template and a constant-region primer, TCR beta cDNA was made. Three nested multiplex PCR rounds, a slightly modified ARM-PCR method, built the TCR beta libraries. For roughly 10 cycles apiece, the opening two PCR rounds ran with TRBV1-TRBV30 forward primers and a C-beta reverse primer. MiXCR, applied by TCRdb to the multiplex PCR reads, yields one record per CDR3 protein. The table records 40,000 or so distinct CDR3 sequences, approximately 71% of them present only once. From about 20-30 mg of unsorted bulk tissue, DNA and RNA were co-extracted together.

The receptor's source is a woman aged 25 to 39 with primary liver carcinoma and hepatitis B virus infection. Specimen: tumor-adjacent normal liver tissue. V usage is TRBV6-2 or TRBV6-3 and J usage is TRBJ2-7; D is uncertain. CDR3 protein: CASSYSYELYF. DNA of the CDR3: TGTGCCAGCAGTTACAGCTACGAGCTGTACTTC.